This T cell receptor (beta chain) was found in a study of T-cell reconstitution after alpha-beta-depleted transplantation in children. Library preparation (for TCRbeta) was performed with unique molecular identifiers. TCRdb ran MiXCR on the PCR reads and lists one entry per CDR3 protein. The sample lists almost 600,000 distinct CDR3 sequences; 27% were seen once. The CDR3 has 13 residues. The germline V gene encodes CDR1 ENHRY and CDR2 SYGVKD. Sequencing was performed on PBMCs, taken before TCRalphabeta/CD19-depleted stem cell transplant. The clonotype comes from a boy under three years old with Wiskott-Aldrich syndrome, due to receive a stem cell transplant. The rearrangement uses TRBV10-3 and TRBJ2-4, with D tentatively TRBD1 or TRBD2 (6 bases each). CDR3 sequence: CATGAATKNIQYF. CDR3 bases: TGTGCGACGGGGGCTGCTACCAAAAACATTCAGTACTTC.